Shown below are 20 T cell receptor beta chains from a single sample sequenced in a study of T cells after yellow fever vaccination. TCRdb re-called the 5' RACE reads with MiXCR, one entry per CDR3 protein. The sample shows approximately 74,000 distinct CDR3 sequences, more than 5.5% of them seen only once. Sequences were derived from CD8+ T cells sorted from PBMCs, sampled about 5 days after the first yellow fever vaccination. Receptors originate from a young man who received the YFV17D yellow fever vaccine.

The chain's CDR3 is CASSSTGGSNEAFF. CDR3 in DNA: TGTGCCAGCAGTTCAACAGGGGGCTCGAATGAAGCTTTCTTT. The chain joins TRBV27 to TRBJ1-1; 9 bases fit TRBD1. J gave up 7 bases and V 4 bases, and 7 bases lay outside the gene matches. The CDR3 has 14 residues. The germline V gene has CDR1 MNHEY and CDR2 SMNVEV (reference sequence).

The J gene is TRBJ2-3, the V gene TRBV24-1; D is unresolved. The V gene lost 1 base and the J gene lost 5 bases, with 6 bases spanning the gap. This CDR3 region has 13 residues. The germline CDR1 and CDR2 sequences are KGHDR and SFDVKD. This CDR3 reads CATSDFSGDTQYF. Here the CDR3 DNA reads TGTGCCACCAGTGATTTCTCGGGAGATACGCAGTATTTT.

This clonotype was detected ten times or more. The chain carries TRBV4-1 and TRBJ2-1; possible D gene TRBD2, 6 bases. Per the germline V gene, CDR1 is MGHRA and CDR2 is YSYEKL. The CDR3 loop spans 16 amino acids. V was trimmed by 0 bases and J by 7 bases, leaving 16 bases between them. The CDR3 DNA reads TGCGCCAGCAGCCAAGATAAGGGACTCTGGTTAAATGAGCAGTTCTTC. Translating it yields CASSQDKGLWLNEQFF.

This clonotype was recorded many times. The chain has TRBV4-1 and TRBJ2-5; D is unclear. CDR3 length: 13 residues. Germline CDR1 and CDR2: MGHRA and YSYEKL. Deletions cut 4 bases from V and 2 bases from J, with 8 bases between. The CDR3 is CASSRIIQETQYF. As DNA, the CDR3 is TGCGCCAGCAGCCGTATTATACAAGAGACCCAGTACTTC.

The V call is TRBV7-2, the J call TRBJ1-2; D unresolved. Trimming took off 0 bases at V and 6 bases at J, with 11 bases between the two ends. CDR1 and CDR2 (germline): SGHTA, FQGNSA. The CDR3 runs to 14 residues. CDR3 nucleotides: TGTGCCAGCAGCTTAGCTACTAAGGCTGATGGCTACACCTTC. This translates into CASSLATKADGYTF.

The chain has TRBV6-2 or TRBV6-3 and TRBJ2-1; no clear D gene. The V end was cut by 2 bases, the J end by 1 base, with 18 bases between. The CDR3 is made up of 18 amino acids. The germline gives CDR1 MNHEY, CDR2 SVGEGT. CDR3 protein: CASSYEDTRPKSYNEQFF. The CDR3 DNA reads TGTGCCAGCAGTTACGAAGACACTCGACCGAAGTCCTACAATGAGCAGTTCTTC.

Turning to this clonotype: The junction does not match germline at one end; this may be a read error. The V gene is TRBV15, the J gene TRBJ2-3; TRBD2 matches at 7 bases. Germline CDR1 and CDR2: LNHNV and YYDKDF (reference sequence). The CDR3 is made up of 16 amino acids. The CDR3 here is CAISAGGRGLTDTQYF. In DNA form, the CDR3 reads TGTGCCATCAGCGCCGGGGGGAGGGGATTGACAGATACGCAGTATTTT.

This clonotype was detected ten times or more. The genes are TRBV5-5 and TRBJ2-7; a possible D gene is TRBD2 (5 bases). The CDR3 consists of 16 residues. From germline, CDR1 is SGHKS and CDR2 YYEKEE (reference sequence). The ends were cut back, 4 bases at V and 2 bases at J, with 19 bases in the middle. The CDR3 sequence is CASSQRAVPGTYEQYF. CDR3 DNA sequence: TGTGCCAGCAGCCAAAGAGCCGTTCCGGGAACCTACGAGCAGTACTTC. The full variable domain, its missing parts supplied by reference TRBV5-5 and TRBJ2-7, is DAGVTQSPTHLIKTRGQQVTLRCSPISGHKSVSWYQQVLGQGPQFIFQYYEKEERGRGNFPDRFSARQFPNYSSELNVNALLLGDSALYLCASSQRAVPGTYEQYFGPGTRLTVT.

This sequence joins TRBV4-1 and TRBJ2-3; 7 bases line up with TRBD2. The V gene end was trimmed by 2 bases and the J gene end by 4 bases; junction bases not matched to a gene: 9. Germline-derived CDR1 and CDR2 are MGHRA and YSYEKL. The CDR3 is 16 amino acids. The CDR3 DNA reads as TGCGCCAGCAGCCAATTGGCGCGGGGGAGCCCAGATACGCAGTATTTT. It yields the protein CASSQLARGSPDTQYF.

This clonotype was observed at least ten times. The rearrangement uses TRBV4-1 and TRBJ2-3; D gene unclear. Trimming removed 0 bases from V and 9 bases from J, with 19 bases in between. CDR1 and CDR2 (germline): MGHRA, YSYEKL. This CDR3 has 16 residues. The CDR3 loop is CASSQDGSGLFGTQYF. The CDR3 region has the DNA TGCGCCAGCAGCCAAGACGGTTCGGGCTTATTTGGGACGCAGTATTTT.

This clonotype was observed a few times. The chain couples TRBV20-1 to TRBJ2-5; D remains unclear. V lost 3 bases and J lost 4, with 12 bases in between. Germline values: CDR1 DFQATT, CDR2 SNEGSKA (reference sequence). This CDR3 comprises 13 residues. CDR3: CSARGGGPETQYF. DNA for the CDR3: TGCAGTGCTAGGGGTGGCGGCCCAGAGACCCAGTACTTC.

This chain links TRBV7-9 with TRBJ2-7, with D unresolved. There are 10 residues in the CDR3. The V gene lost 8 bases and the J gene lost 7 bases, with 9 bases spanning the gap. Germline CDR1 reads SEHNR; CDR2 reads FQNEAQ (reference sequence). CDR3 sequence: CASGVREQYF. CDR3 sequence (DNA): TGTGCCAGCGGTGTGAGGGAGCAGTACTTC.

The chain has TRBV4-1 and TRBJ2-5; the match to TRBD2 covers 14 bases. Trimming removed 3 bases from V and 2 bases from J; junction bases left unmatched: 2. This CDR3 is 16 amino acids long. Germline CDR1 reads MGHRA; CDR2 reads YSYEKL. CDR3 residues: CASSQRTSGGQETQYF. The CDR3 region has the DNA TGCGCCAGCAGCCAGAGGACTAGCGGGGGGCAAGAGACCCAGTACTTC.

This clonotype has just a few counts. The rearrangement joins TRBV27 to TRBJ1-1; tentative D call: TRBD1 (5 bases). This CDR3 is built from 13 residues. V was shortened by 3 bases and J by 10 bases, with 15 bases between the two germline ends. Germline lookup yields CDR1 MNHEY and CDR2 SMNVEV (reference sequence). For the CDR3, the DNA is TGTGCCAGCAGTTTCACAGGTCCCGGCCGAGCTTTCTTT. Translating it yields CASSFTGPGRAFF.

This clonotype was seen ten or more times. The chain couples TRBV5-1 to TRBJ2-7; D might be TRBD1 or TRBD2, each matching 5 bases. This CDR3 is 12 amino acids long. V gave up 3 bases and J gave up 2 bases, with 6 bases separating them. CDR1 and CDR2 (germline): SGHRS, YFSETQ. The CDR3 DNA is TGCGCCAGCAGCTGGGGGACCTACGAGCAGTACTTC. It codes for CASSWGTYEQYF.

This clonotype was recorded at least ten times. V and J are TRBV5-1 and TRBJ2-3; D is ambiguous. CDR3 length: 13 residues. Germline CDR1 is SGHRS and CDR2 is YFSETQ. With 1 base removed from V and 5 bases from J, the gap between germline ends came to 8 bases. CDR3 sequence (DNA): TGCGCCAGCAGCTTGATCGGCGGAGATACGCAGTATTTT. It translates to CASSLIGGDTQYF.

This clonotype was recorded at least ten times. The rearrangement uses TRBV2 and TRBJ2-7, with D unresolved. Trimming stripped 4 bases from V and 3 bases from J, with 10 bases between. CDR3 size: 13 residues. Germline CDR1 SNHLY, CDR2 FYNNEI. The CDR3 nucleotides are TGTGCCAGCAGTGGTTTGGGGAACTACGAGCAGTACTTC. Protein: CASSGLGNYEQYF.

This clonotype was found many times. V and J are TRBV12-3 or TRBV12-4 and TRBJ2-5, with D unresolved. The germline V and J ends were trimmed by 2 bases and 3 bases, with 7 bases remaining between them. This CDR3 is built from 13 residues. CDR3 nucleotides: TGTGCCAGCAGTTTAAGGGCTGAAGAGACCCAGTACTTC. Its translation is CASSLRAEETQYF.

This clonotype was counted ten times or more. V usage is TRBV7-2 and J usage is TRBJ2-3; D is ambiguous. V shed 5 bases and J shed 4 bases, with 13 bases lying between them. The CDR3 spans 14 residues. Germline CDR1 SGHTA, CDR2 FQGNSA. The CDR3 loop reads CASSPLTPPDTQYF. For the CDR3, the DNA is TGTGCCAGCAGCCCCCTCACGCCCCCAGATACGCAGTATTTT.

The chain has TRBV20-1 and TRBJ1-3; D gene ambiguous. V was shortened by 0 bases and J by 0 bases, with 9 bases between the two germline ends. CDR1 DFQATT and CDR2 SNEGSKA come from the germline V gene (reference sequence). CDR3 length equals 15 residues. CDR3 loop: CSARDYDLSGNTIYF. The CDR3 DNA follows: TGCAGTGCTAGAGATTACGACCTCTCTGGAAACACCATATATTTT.